This T cell receptor (beta chain) was recorded in a study of identical twins. Carrying unique molecular identifiers, the cDNA also gained a universal primer site through template switching. TCRdb called the 5' RACE reads again in MiXCR, with one record for every CDR3 protein. The sample consists of fewer than 350,000 distinct CDR3 sequences, under 9% of them appearing once. Turning to this clonotype: As yet, its antigen is unknown.

Study-wide results and caveats: Memory repertoires showed no such pattern, whereas abundant cord blood beta clonotypes carried fewer insertions.

Deletions cut 4 bases from V and 0 bases from J, with 13 bases between. The germline CDR1 and CDR2 sequences are LNHDA and SQIVND (reference sequence). The CDR3 covers 16 residues. The same data also went into a second study, on yellow fever vaccine responses in identical twins.

This clonotype was obtained from a woman aged 18 to 35 in good health. The sequencing input was memory (CD45RO+) T cells sorted from blood. This rearrangement joins TRBV19 to TRBJ2-1; D remains ambiguous. Here the CDR3 reads CASSRRHLSSYNEQFF. The CDR3 DNA is TGTGCCAGTAGTAGACGTCATTTGAGCTCCTACAATGAGCAGTTCTTC.